This is a list of T cell receptor beta chains from one sample in a study of T cell changes during pregnancy in multiple sclerosis. This table comes from immunoSEQ multiplex PCR, and its TCRdb copy is limited to in-frame clones, with some not included. The profile shows 95,000 to 100,000 clones, about 91% of them singletons. This sample comprised peripheral blood, obtained after pregnancy. Receptor source: a female donor in good health, enrolled as a control in a pregnancy study. The CDR3 runs from the conserved cysteine through the conserved F or W. The D gene is left open where the match is weak. The size entry is marked missing in some rows and otherwise reads once, few, many or a size class.

J | V | size | D | CDR3 | DNA
TRBJ2-5 | TRBV14 | NA | NA | CASSQQGSDTQYF | TGTGCCAGCAGCCAGCAGGGATCGGACACCCAGTACTTC
TRBJ2-7 | TRBV2 | once | NA | CASSQTSGYYEQYF | TGTGCCAGCAGCCAGACTAGTGGATACTACGAGCAGTACTTC
TRBJ1-5 | TRBV4-1 | NA | NA | CASSQELSWGNQPQHF | TGCGCCAGCAGCCAAGAACTATCCTGGGGCAATCAGCCCCAGCATTTT
TRBJ2-1 | TRBV7-6 | NA | TRBD2 | CASSVSGFGQFF | TGTGCCAGCAGCGTTAGCGGGTTCGGGCAGTTCTTC
TRBJ2-7 | TRBV6-5 | NA | TRBD2 | CASSYSLAGEGEQYF | TGTGCCAGCAGTTACTCTCTAGCGGGGGAAGGCGAGCAGTACTTC
TRBJ2-1 | TRBV7-9 | NA | TRBD2 | CASSLGLAGSYNEQFF | TGTGCCAGCAGCTTAGGCCTAGCGGGGTCCTACAATGAGCAGTTCTTC
TRBJ1-3 | TRBV25-1 | NA | NA | CASSADSSGNTIYF | TGTGCCAGCAGTGCGGACAGTTCTGGAAACACCATATATTTT
TRBJ2-1 | TRBV19 | NA | TRBD2 | CASSHGGDNEQFF | TGTGCCAGTAGTCACGGGGGGGACAATGAGCAGTTCTTC
TRBJ2-1 | TRBV9 | NA | TRBD2 | CASSVGASGGANEQFF | TGTGCCAGCAGCGTAGGAGCAAGCGGGGGGGCAAATGAGCAGTTCTTC
TRBJ2-1 | TRBV5-4 | NA | TRBD2 | CASSPEPLAGGSDEQFF | TGTGCCAGCAGCCCGGAGCCTCTAGCGGGAGGGAGCGATGAGCAGTTCTTC
TRBJ2-7 | TRBV6-1 | NA | TRBD1 | CASSEPGQAYEQYF | TGTGCCAGCAGTGAACCGGGACAGGCCTACGAGCAGTACTTC
TRBJ2-7 | TRBV19 | NA | NA | CATSPGSYEQYF | TGTGCCACCTCTCCGGGTAGTTACGAGCAGTACTTC
TRBJ1-4 | TRBV6-5 | NA | NA | CASSYSGPANEKLFF | TGTGCCAGCAGTTACTCGGGGCCGGCTAATGAAAAACTGTTTTTT
TRBJ2-3 | TRBV19 | NA | TRBD2 | CASRGSSGSVTDTQYF | TGTGCCAGTAGGGGGAGCAGCGGGAGTGTGACAGATACGCAGTATTTT
TRBJ2-7 | TRBV11-3 | NA | TRBD2 | CASSLRGGPYEQYF | TGTGCCAGCAGCTTACGGGGGGGCCCCTACGAGCAGTACTTC
TRBJ2-1 | TRBV29-1 | NA | TRBD2 | CSVEPGGDNYNEQFF | TGCAGCGTTGAACCGGGGGGGGACAATTACAATGAGCAGTTCTTC
TRBJ2-7 | TRBV4-2 | NA | NA | CASSQDRSYEQYF | TGTGCCAGCAGCCAAGATCGGTCCTACGAGCAGTACTTC
TRBJ2-7 | TRBV9 | NA | TRBD2 | CASSEVAGGPAYEQYF | TGTGCCAGCAGCGAGGTAGCGGGAGGGCCGGCGTACGAGCAGTACTTC
TRBJ2-3 | TRBV11-2 | NA | NA | CASSLLLGLAGTDTQYF | TGTGCCAGCAGCTTACTCCTTGGCCTAGCCGGCACAGATACGCAGTATTTT
TRBJ2-2 | TRBV7-9 | NA | TRBD1 | CASSTWGTGNTGELFF | TGTGCCAGCAGCACCTGGGGGACAGGGAACACCGGGGAGCTGTTTTTT
TRBJ2-5 | TRBV2 | NA | TRBD1 | CAGSRDRGFGETQYF | TGTGCCGGATCTCGGGACAGGGGTTTTGGAGAGACCCAGTACTTC
TRBJ2-3 | TRBV19 | NA | TRBD2 | CASRYSGGSTDTQYF | TGTGCCAGTAGATATAGCGGGGGAAGCACAGATACGCAGTATTTT
TRBJ2-1 | TRBV28 | NA | NA | CASTKRAGLGNEQFF | TGTGCCAGCACTAAGCGGGCGGGGTTAGGGAATGAGCAGTTCTTC
TRBJ1-5 | TRBV6-1 | NA | TRBD1 | CASSESWDRNQPQHF | TGTGCCAGCAGTGAATCCTGGGACAGAAATCAGCCCCAGCATTTT
TRBJ1-4 | TRBV30 | NA | NA | CAWSGGPNEKLFF | TGTGCCTGGAGTGGGGGGCCCAATGAAAAACTGTTTTTT
TRBJ1-1 | TRBV2 | NA | NA | CASSLAGHTEAFF | TGTGCCAGCAGCTTGGCGGGGCACACTGAAGCTTTCTTT
TRBJ2-1 | TRBV4-2 | NA | NA | CASSHTRNNEQFF | TGTGCCAGCAGCCACACTAGAAACAATGAGCAGTTCTTC
TRBJ2-1 | TRBV28 | NA | NA | CASGGYTAGTPRDNEQFF | TGTGCCAGCGGTGGTTATACCGCGGGGACTCCAAGGGACAATGAGCAGTTCTTC
TRBJ1-5 | TRBV29-1 | once | NA | CSVVGQGGKPQHF | TGCAGCGTTGTCGGGCAGGGTGGGAAGCCCCAGCATTTT
TRBJ2-1 | TRBV5-4 | NA | NA | CASSLAAGSGSNEQFF | TGTGCCAGCAGCTTGGCGGCGGGGTCGGGATCGAATGAGCAGTTCTTC
TRBJ2-7 | TRBV27 | NA | NA | CASSFAARYEQYF | TGTGCCAGCAGTTTTGCGGCCCGATACGAGCAGTACTTC
TRBJ2-5 | TRBV21-1 | few | NA | CASSKKGRARETQYF | TGTGCCAGCAGCAAAAAGGGCAGGGCACGGGAGACCCAGTACTTC
TRBJ1-5 | TRBV2 | NA | TRBD1 | CASSVGQHSNQPQHF | TGTGCCAGCAGTGTGGGACAGCATAGCAATCAGCCCCAGCATTTT
TRBJ1-1 | TRBV6-6 | NA | NA | CASSGSWDTEAFF | TGTGCCAGCAGCGGGTCGTGGGACACTGAAGCTTTCTTT
TRBJ2-2 | TRBV5-1 | NA | TRBD2 | CASSRSGAGTGELFF | TGCGCCAGCAGCCGAAGCGGGGCGGGAACCGGGGAGCTGTTTTTT
TRBJ1-4 | TRBV30 | NA | NA | CAWSATGREKLFF | TGTGCCTGGAGTGCTACAGGACGGGAAAAACTGTTTTTT
TRBJ1-2 | TRBV29-1 | NA | TRBD1 | CSVEDRSGTGDSYGYTF | TGCAGCGTTGAAGATCGTTCTGGGACAGGGGATAGCTATGGCTACACCTTC
TRBJ1-3 | TRBV10-3 | NA | NA | CAIRPGPEGTIYF | TGTGCCATCCGTCCAGGGCCTGAAGGCACCATATATTTT
TRBJ1-6 | TRBV5-6 | NA | TRBD1 | CASSRDRYNSPLHF | TGTGCCAGCAGCCGGGACAGATATAATTCACCCCTCCACTTT
TRBJ1-2 | TRBV30 | NA | NA | CAWSVKSALGHGYTF | TGTGCCTGGAGTGTCAAATCAGCCTTGGGGCATGGCTACACCTTC
TRBJ2-3 | TRBV5-1 | NA | TRBD2 | CASSPGLAGRRDTQYF | TGCGCCAGCAGCCCGGGACTAGCGGGAAGAAGAGATACGCAGTATTTT
TRBJ2-1 | TRBV18 | once | TRBD1 | CASSSGTGSLDEQFF | TGTGCCAGCTCATCCGGGACAGGGTCCTTGGATGAGCAGTTCTTC
TRBJ2-4 | TRBV19 | NA | NA | CASSIGGAKDIQYF | TGTGCCAGTAGTATTGGCGGCGCCAAGGACATTCAGTACTTC
TRBJ2-7 | TRBV28 | NA | NA | CASRRWYEQYF | TGTGCCAGCCGTAGATGGTACGAGCAGTACTTC
TRBJ2-5 | TRBV28 | NA | NA | CASSSRETQYF | TGTGCCAGCAGCTCTCGGGAGACCCAGTACTTC
TRBJ1-2 | TRBV28 | NA | TRBD1 | CATRAHRDRTNYGYTF | TGTGCAACCCGAGCCCATCGGGACAGAACTAACTATGGCTACACCTTC
TRBJ2-5 | TRBV4-1 | NA | TRBD1 | CASSPRTGPETQYF | TGCGCCAGCAGCCCCCGGACAGGGCCAGAGACCCAGTACTTC
TRBJ2-3 | TRBV28 | NA | NA | CASSFPQSTDTQYF | TGTGCCAGCAGTTTCCCTCAGAGCACAGATACGCAGTATTTT
TRBJ1-3 | TRBV9 | NA | TRBD1 | CASSLDPTGRGTIYF | TGTGCCAGCAGCCTCGACCCGACAGGGCGAGGGACCATATATTTT
TRBJ1-5 | TRBV6-5 | NA | TRBD1 | CASRRDRGGNQPQHF | TGTGCCAGCAGGCGGGACAGGGGAGGCAATCAGCCCCAGCATTTT
TRBJ2-7 | TRBV7-2 | once | NA | CASSFSGFQGFEQYF | TGTGCCAGCAGCTTTAGCGGCTTCCAGGGCTTCGAGCAGTACTTC
TRBJ1-1 | TRBV4-1 | NA | NA | CASSQPRSGTEAFF | TGCGCCAGCAGCCAACCCCGGTCGGGCACTGAAGCTTTCTTT
TRBJ1-6 | TRBV4-1 | NA | NA | CASSQETGGLGPLHF | TGCGCCAGCAGCCAAGAGACAGGCGGCTTGGGGCCCCTCCACTTT
TRBJ1-6 | TRBV19 | NA | TRBD1 | CASTPTGQNSPLHF | TGTGCCAGTACCCCGACAGGGCAGAATTCACCCCTCCACTTT
TRBJ2-5 | TRBV7-7 | NA | TRBD2 | CASSPGSGGQETQYF | TGTGCTAGCAGCCCCGGCTCGGGGGGTCAAGAGACCCAGTACTTC